Sequencing of this TCR beta chain was carried out in a study of control samples from healthy donors and cancer patients. Germline-derived CDR1 and CDR2 are SGDLS and YYNGEE. This CDR3 is built from 14 residues. Trimming pared 1 base from V and 8 bases from J, leaving 13 bases between. This clone was recorded only once. Profiling relied on immunoSEQ multiplex PCR, and the TCRdb table lists in-frame clones only, not all of them. The sample carries approximately 83,000 clones, 90% to 95% recorded once. The sequence was collected from a woman aged 25 to 39 in good health. The chain is built from TRBV9 and TRBJ2-4; tentatively, D is TRBD1 (5 bases). Source material: blood. The DNA for the CDR3 is TGTGCCAGCAGCGTAAGTCAGGGTGGGGACATTCAGTACTTC. Translating gives CASSVSQGGDIQYF.